Below, 25 T cell receptor beta chains from the same sample are listed, as sequenced in a study of blood T cell repertoires in COVID-19 (dated by TCRdb to about 2020). Library preparation was by the immunoSEQ multiplex PCR assay. TCRdb provides this immuneACCESS table in a form limited to in-frame rearrangements. Some clones are lacking; in checked studies, under half of them reflect an unresolved V gene, and why the rest are absent is not known. The sample records under 200,000 clones, more than 65% of which are singletons. The ten largest clonotypes hold approximately 9.9% of the sample. Sample: PBMCs or T cells enriched from blood (not recorded which). Receptor source: a middle-aged man who had recovered from COVID-19.

The chain uses TRBV12-3 or TRBV12-4 and TRBJ1-1, with 10 bases matching TRBD1. V was pared by 6 bases and J by 7 bases, with 5 bases of the junction left unmatched. The CDR3 runs to 13 residues. CDR3 bases: TGTGCCAGCAGGTCCGGGACAGGGGATGAAGCTTTCTTT. It translates to CASRSGTGDEAFF.

The gene calls are TRBV7-9 and TRBJ2-1; perhaps TRBD1 as D (6 bases). This CDR3 comprises 16 residues. CDR1 SEHNR and CDR2 FQNEAQ come from the germline V gene (reference sequence). V was shortened by 4 bases and J by 8 bases, with 21 bases between the two germline ends. CDR3 nucleotides: TGTGCCAGCAGCTCCCAGGGGCGACCTATGGGGGATGAGCAGTTCTTC. Its protein product is CASSSQGRPMGDEQFF.

This chain connects TRBV6-9 to TRBJ1-5; 11 nucleotides align to TRBD1. The CDR3 covers 17 residues. V lost 7 bases, J lost 2 bases, and 10 bases stayed unmatched. CDR1 is MNHGY and CDR2 is SVAAGI in the germline V gene. CDR3 bases: TGTGCCAGCACCCATCGGACAGGGGGCTTCGGCAATCAGCCCCAGCATTTT. Its translation is CASTHRTGGFGNQPQHF.

The rearrangement uses TRBV6-6 and TRBJ2-2, with TRBD1 matching 8 bases. V dropped 5 bases and J dropped 4; count of bases not matched to a gene: 3. Germline CDR1 and CDR2: MNHNY and SVGAGI (reference sequence). The CDR3 runs to 14 residues. CDR3 DNA: TGTGCCAGCAGTCAGGGGGCAATCACCGGGGAGCTGTTTTTT. It translates to CASSQGAITGELFF.

The chain carries TRBV11-2 and TRBJ2-7; maybe TRBD2 (5 bases). Trimming left V 3 bases short and J 6 bases short, with 12 bases between. The CDR3 is 13 residues long. In germline, CDR1 is SGHAT, CDR2 FQNNGV. This chain's CDR3 is CASSFGLSFEQYF. Here the CDR3 DNA reads TGTGCCAGCAGCTTCGGACTGTCTTTCGAGCAGTACTTC.

The chain employs TRBV30 and TRBJ2-2; no definite D call. Looked up from germline, CDR1 is GTSNPN and CDR2 is SVGIG (reference sequence). The CDR3 extends over 11 amino acids. With 4 bases removed from V and 5 bases from J, the gap between germline ends came to 5 bases. The CDR3 loop is CAWTLTGELFF. The DNA of the CDR3 is TGTGCCTGGACTCTTACCGGGGAGCTGTTTTTT. Combining the CDR3 with reference TRBV30 and TRBJ2-2 gives the whole variable domain SQTIHQWPATLVQPVGSPLSLECTVEGTSNPNLYWYRQAAGRGLQLLFYSVGIGQISSEVPQNLSASRPQDRQFILSSKKLLLSDSGFYLCAWTLTGELFFGEGSRLTVL.

This clone has a single count. The rearrangement uses TRBV18 and TRBJ1-1, with 8 bases matching TRBD1. V trimming: 5 bases; J trimming: 2 bases; junction bases outside the gene matches: 1. CDR3 size: 13 residues. Germline V gene sequence: CDR1 KGHSH, CDR2 LQKENI. CDR3 in DNA: TGTGCCAGCTCAGGACAGGGAAACACTGAAGCTTTCTTT. This translates into CASSGQGNTEAFF.

The gene calls are TRBV13 and TRBJ1-2; D remains ambiguous. Germline values: CDR1 PRHDT, CDR2 FYEKMQ (reference sequence). Between the trimmed V and J ends, which lost 2 bases and 2 bases, there was a span of 12 bases. The CDR3 totals 15 residues. Here the CDR3 reads CASSLSSTGNYGYTF. The DNA of the CDR3 is TGTGCCAGCAGCTTATCTTCGACGGGGAACTATGGCTACACCTTC.

V usage is TRBV30 and J usage is TRBJ1-1, with TRBD1 as a possible D gene (6 bases). This CDR3 contains 12 residues. V was pared by 5 bases and J by 10 bases, with 17 bases between. Germline V gene lookup returns CDR1 GTSNPN and CDR2 SVGIG (reference sequence). The chain's CDR3 is CAWGGRASGAFF. The CDR3 region has the DNA TGTGCCTGGGGGGGCAGGGCGAGTGGAGCTTTCTTT.

The chain carries TRBV24-1 and TRBJ1-2; D remains unclear. This CDR3 has 11 residues. Trimming took 9 bases from V and 2 from J, leaving 6 bases between them. Germline CDR1 is KGHDR and CDR2 is SFDVKD. The CDR3 region has the DNA TGTGCCACCTCGGGGAACTATGGCTACACCTTC. It encodes CATSGNYGYTF.

The chain joins TRBV6-2 or TRBV6-3 to TRBJ2-2; 7 nucleotides line up with TRBD2. CDR3 length: 14 residues. The V segment lost 2 bases and the J segment 7 bases; nucleotides outside the gene matches: 4. Germline-derived CDR1 and CDR2 are MNHEY and SVGEGT. CDR3 region: CASSYRGGIGELFF. CDR3 DNA sequence: TGTGCCAGCAGTTACAGGGGAGGGATCGGGGAGCTGTTTTTT.

The chain uses TRBV5-1 and TRBJ1-1, with D maybe TRBD1 (6 bases). This CDR3 has 14 amino acids. Trimming stripped 7 bases from V and 2 bases from J, with 15 bases between. The V gene's germline CDR1 is SGHRS and CDR2 YFSETQ. Here the CDR3 DNA reads TGCGCCAGCTCCCGGACAGCGCTTAACACTGAAGCTTTCTTT. Encoded protein: CASSRTALNTEAFF.

This chain uses TRBV18 with TRBJ1-1, with D possibly being TRBD1 (6 bases). The CDR3 contains 14 residues. The germline V gene encodes CDR1 KGHSH and CDR2 LQKENI. Trimming shortened V by 4 bases and J by 2 bases, and 11 bases separated the two germline ends. The CDR3 is CASSRDTRNTEAFF. The CDR3 DNA reads TGTGCCAGCTCACGGGACACCCGAAACACTGAAGCTTTCTTT.

Here the CDR3 DNA reads TGTGCCAGCGGGACAGGGGGCCTGGACGAGCAGTACTTC. This codes for CASGTGGLDEQYF. The V call is TRBV6-1, the J call TRBJ2-7; 12 bases align to TRBD1. This CDR3 region has 13 residues. With V trimmed by 8 bases and J by 5 bases, 4 bases remained unmatched. Germline values: CDR1 MNHNS, CDR2 SASEGT.

This clone has just one count. The CDR3 region has the DNA TGTGCCAGCAGTTCTCAGCGGGAAAGCACAGATACGCAGTATTTT. Amino acids: CASSSQRESTDTQYF. The chain links TRBV28 to TRBJ2-3, with TRBD2 matching over 7 bases. After removal of 4 bases from V and 0 bases from J, the junction contained 4 bases not matched to a gene. Germline loops: CDR1 MDHEN, CDR2 SYDVKM. This CDR3 spans 15 amino acids.

V and J are TRBV4-1 and TRBJ2-7; 13 bases map to TRBD2. This CDR3 comprises 17 residues. The V gene end was trimmed by 0 bases and the J gene end by 3 bases; junction bases not matched to a gene: 5. Germline CDR1 reads MGHRA; CDR2 reads YSYEKL. The chain's CDR3 is CASSQDLGTSGNYEQYF. The DNA for the CDR3 is TGCGCCAGCAGCCAAGATTTAGGGACTAGCGGGAACTACGAGCAGTACTTC.

The chain carries TRBV2 and TRBJ2-7; TRBD1 is a possible D gene (5 bases). Germline CDR1 is SNHLY and CDR2 is FYNNEI. This CDR3 comprises 15 residues. V lost 8 bases and J lost 2, with 19 bases in between. CDR3 residues: CASDNGRALTYEQYF. The CDR3 DNA sequence: TGTGCCAGCGATAACGGCAGGGCCCTAACCTACGAGCAGTACTTC. Complete variable domain (other parts from reference TRBV2 and TRBJ2-7): EPEVTQTPSHQVTQMGQEVILRCVPISNHLYFYWYRQILGQKVEFLVSFYNNEISEKSEIFDDQFSVERPDGSNFTLKIRSTKLEDSAMYFCASDNGRALTYEQYFGPGTRLTVT.

The gene calls are TRBV18 and TRBJ1-4; tentative D call: TRBD1 (5 bases). Trimming left V 4 bases short and J 7 bases short, with 16 bases between. The CDR3 totals 15 residues. CDR1 is KGHSH and CDR2 is LQKENI in the germline V gene. CDR3 in amino acids: CASSLGTPSREKLFF. The CDR3 nucleotides are TGTGCCAGCTCACTAGGGACTCCAAGTCGTGAAAAACTGTTTTTT. The full variable domain, its missing parts supplied by reference TRBV18 and TRBJ1-4, is NAGVMQNPRHLVRRRGQEARLRCSPMKGHSHVYWYRQLPEEGLKFMVYLQKENIIDESGMPKERFSAEFPKEGPSILRIQQVVRGDSAAYFCASSLGTPSREKLFFGSGTQLSVL.

J is TRBJ2-7 and V is TRBV23-1; TRBD1 matches 7 bases. TRBV23-1 is filed as an ORF, its function uncertain. Trimming removed 11 bases from V and 3 bases from J; junction bases left unmatched: 4. The CDR3 runs to 11 residues. CDR3 in DNA: TGCGCCGCCAGGGACAGCTACGAGCAGTACTTC. It is translated as CAARDSYEQYF.

The chain couples TRBV5-8 to TRBJ2-1, with 10 bases lining up with TRBD1. The CDR3 covers 15 residues. J lost 9 bases, V lost 7 bases, and 13 bases had no gene match. Germline CDR1 SGHTS, CDR2 YDEGEE. CDR3 bases: TGTGCCAGCTGGTTATTCCCGGGACAGGGGTCTGAGCAGTTCTTC. Protein product: CASWLFPGQGSEQFF.

V usage is TRBV5-1 and J usage is TRBJ2-7; 14 bases are a match to TRBD2. Germline trimming cut 5 bases from V and 5 bases from J; bases unmatched to any gene: 6. The germline gives CDR1 SGHRS, CDR2 YFSETQ. The CDR3 totals 15 residues. CDR3 sequence (DNA): TGCGCCAGCAGGACAATGGGACTAGCGGGAGACGAGCAGTACTTC. Its translation is CASRTMGLAGDEQYF.

This chain joins TRBV12-3 or TRBV12-4 and TRBJ1-2; the D gene is possibly TRBD1 (6 bases). The CDR3 length is 13 residues. Trimming removed 4 bases from V and 2 bases from J, with 8 bases in between. DNA for the CDR3: TGTGCCAGCAGTTACCAGGGGAACTATGGCTACACCTTC. This sequence encodes CASSYQGNYGYTF.

The chain joins TRBV2 to TRBJ2-5; TRBD1 might be the D (5 bases). The germline gives CDR1 SNHLY, CDR2 FYNNEI. V was cut by 6 bases and J by 1 base, with 12 bases left in between. This CDR3 contains 14 residues. CDR3 amino acids: CASRERQTQETQYF. CDR3 nucleotides: TGTGCCAGCAGGGAGAGACAGACCCAAGAGACCCAGTACTTC.

In this sample, this clone turned up many times. V usage is TRBV19 and J usage is TRBJ2-2, with a tentative D call TRBD2 (6 bases). The CDR3 length is 12 residues. CDR1 and CDR2 (germline): LNHDA, SQIVND (reference sequence). This chain's CDR3 is CASGENTGELFF. The CDR3, as DNA: TGTGCTAGCGGAGAGAACACCGGGGAGCTGTTTTTT. Filled out from reference TRBV19 and TRBJ2-2, the complete variable domain reads DGGITQSPKYLFRKEGQNVTLSCEQNLNHDAMYWYRQDPGQGLRLIYYSQIVNDFQKGDIAEGYSVSREKKESFPLTVTSAQKNPTAFYLCASGENTGELFFGEGSRLTVL.

This clone has only a few counts. The chain combines TRBV3-1 (or the pseudogene TRBV3-2) with TRBJ1-2; no clear D. V was trimmed by 0 bases and J by 0 bases, leaving 11 bases between them. The length of the CDR3 is 16 residues. The germline gives CDR1 LGHDT, CDR2 YNNKEL (reference sequence). The CDR3 sequence is CASSQDLTASNYGYTF. DNA of the CDR3: TGTGCCAGCAGCCAAGATTTAACAGCTTCTAACTATGGCTACACCTTC.